Listed here are 17 T cell receptor beta chains from one sample, sequenced in a study of PD-1 blockade in classical Hodgkin lymphoma. In every patient, relapse followed autologous stem cell transplantation, while exposure to brentuximab vedotin differed. Generated by immunoSEQ multiplex PCR, the TCRdb table keeps only in-frame clones and is missing some. The sample yields some 25,000 clones, roughly 82% seen once. Sequences were derived from peripheral blood mononuclear cells (PBMCs), sampled before the second cycle of nivolumab. These receptors were taken from a human donor with classical Hodgkin lymphoma.

The CDR3 nucleotides are TGCGCCAGCAGCCAAGGACTAGCGGGGCCTCGGGAGCAGTACTTC. Protein sequence: CASSQGLAGPREQYF. The chain recombines TRBV4-3 with TRBJ2-7; 11 nucleotides line up with TRBD2. The CDR3 covers 15 residues. The V segment lost 1 base and the J segment 7 bases; nucleotides outside the gene matches: 6. Germline V lookup: CDR1 LGHNA, CDR2 YSLEER.

The chain has TRBV6-6 and TRBJ2-7; D perhaps matches TRBD1 (5 bases). Germline CDR1 and CDR2: MNHNY and SVGAGI (reference sequence). The CDR3 runs 13 residues. With 5 bases removed from V and 3 bases from J, the gap between germline ends came to 11 bases. Here the CDR3 reads CASSTRRGYEQYF. The CDR3 DNA sequence: TGTGCCAGCAGTACCCGTAGGGGCTACGAGCAGTACTTC.

This sequence joins TRBV5-4 and TRBJ2-5, with 7 bases that match TRBD2. J gave up 4 bases and V 3 bases, and 12 bases lay outside the gene matches. Germline lookup yields CDR1 SGHNT and CDR2 YYREEE (reference sequence). CDR3 length: 16 residues. Written as DNA, the CDR3 is TGTGCCAGCAGCTCTGGTTTTGGGGGGGGTGGAGAGACCCAGTACTTC. This codes for CASSSGFGGGGETQYF.

This sequence joins TRBV6-5 and TRBJ1-5; 8 bases fit TRBD1. This CDR3 is 15 amino acids long. The trim removed 4 bases at V and 7 bases at J, leaving 9 bases unmatched. CDR1 is MNHEY, CDR2 SVGAGI, per germline. In DNA, the CDR3 is TGTGCCAGCAGTTTGCGGACAGGGAGAGGGCAGCCCCAGCATTTT. Protein: CASSLRTGRGQPQHF.

The J gene is TRBJ2-7, the V gene TRBV4-2, with D perhaps TRBD2 (5 bases). Trimming removed 0 bases at V and 2 bases at J, with 17 bases between. The germline gives CDR1 LGHNA, CDR2 YNFKEQ. This CDR3 is built from 17 residues. Here the CDR3 reads CASSQEERLFSPYEQYF. CDR3 in DNA: TGTGCCAGCAGCCAAGAAGAACGACTATTTTCGCCCTACGAGCAGTACTTC.

This clone was recorded only once. The rearrangement links TRBV27 to TRBJ1-5, with TRBD1 identical over 7 bases. The length of the CDR3 is 14 residues. Trimming removed 5 bases from V and 3 bases from J; junction bases left unmatched: 4. Germline CDR1 and CDR2: MNHEY and SMNVEV (reference sequence). Here the CDR3 DNA reads TGTGCCAGCAGTCGGGGACAGATCAATCAGCCCCAGCATTTT. It translates to CASSRGQINQPQHF.

V is TRBV9 and J is TRBJ1-5, with D perhaps TRBD1 (5 bases). Germline V lookup: CDR1 SGDLS, CDR2 YYNGEE. V was shortened by 0 bases and J by 0 bases, with 13 bases between the two germline ends. The CDR3 is made up of 17 amino acids. The CDR3 protein is CASSVEPGPYSNQPQHF. Here the CDR3 DNA reads TGTGCCAGCAGCGTAGAGCCAGGGCCTTATAGCAATCAGCCCCAGCATTTT. Full variable domain (missing parts from reference TRBV9 and TRBJ1-5): DSGVTQTPKHLITATGQRVTLRCSPRSGDLSVYWYQQSLDQGLQFLIQYYNGEERAKGNILERFSAQQFPDLHSELNLSSLELGDSALYFCASSVEPGPYSNQPQHFGDGTRLSIL.

The chain has TRBV7-8 and TRBJ2-2, with D possibly being TRBD1 (5 bases). V was cut by 3 bases and J by 6 bases, with 8 bases left in between. Germline V lookup: CDR1 SGHVS, CDR2 FQNEAQ. This CDR3 has 13 residues. The CDR3 loop is CASSFQGSGELFF. The CDR3, as DNA: TGTGCCAGCAGCTTCCAGGGTTCCGGGGAGCTGTTTTTT.

This clone was recorded once. This chain links TRBV7-2 with TRBJ1-2; a weak D match, TRBD1 (6 bases). The length of the CDR3 is 16 residues. V lost 0 bases to trimming and J lost 0 bases, with 11 bases between them. Germline V gene sequence: CDR1 SGHTA, CDR2 FQGNSA. The CDR3 DNA is TGTGCCAGCAGCTTAGCGCTGGGGGGCCCTAACTATGGCTACACCTTC. It specifies CASSLALGGPNYGYTF.

This clone was seen a single time. The J gene is TRBJ2-3, the V gene TRBV11-2; 8 bases are a match to TRBD2. V shed 1 base and J 4 bases; nucleotides not matched to a gene: 4. CDR1 and CDR2 (germline): SGHAT, FQNNGV. The CDR3 spans 15 residues. Here the CDR3 reads CASSLGGTSPDTQYF. CDR3 sequence (DNA): TGTGCCAGCAGCTTAGGAGGGACTAGTCCAGATACGCAGTATTTT.

The rearrangement links TRBV6-4 to TRBJ2-3, with 7 bases fitting TRBD2. This CDR3 has 17 residues. CDR1 MRHNA and CDR2 SNTAGT come from the germline V gene. After removal of 4 bases from V and 2 bases from J, the junction contained 12 bases not matched to a gene. The CDR3: CASSGLAALLITDTQYF. CDR3 DNA sequence: TGTGCCAGCAGTGGGCTAGCGGCCTTATTAATCACAGATACGCAGTATTTT.

This clone came up once. Here the CDR3 DNA reads TGTGCCAGCTCCGGACCCGGGACAGGGAAACCTTCCTATGGCTACACCTTC. As protein: CASSGPGTGKPSYGYTF. V gene TRBV18 combines with J gene TRBJ1-2; 9 positions match TRBD1. CDR3 size: 17 residues. J gave up 4 bases and V 6 bases, and 15 bases lay outside the gene matches. Germline CDR1 is KGHSH and CDR2 is LQKENI.

This clone is medium-sized in the sample. V usage is TRBV2 and J usage is TRBJ2-7; TRBD2 aligns across 9 bases. CDR3 length equals 16 residues. CDR1 is SNHLY, CDR2 FYNNEI, per germline. With 2 bases clipped from V and 5 bases from J, the junction kept 10 bases outside the gene matches. Here the CDR3 reads CASSERVAGALHEQYF. For the CDR3, the DNA is TGTGCCAGCAGTGAAAGGGTAGCGGGGGCCCTCCACGAGCAGTACTTC.

V is TRBV28 and J is TRBJ1-5; TRBD1 aligns across 7 bases. This CDR3 is 15 amino acids long. The V segment lost 5 bases and the J segment 0 bases; nucleotides outside the gene matches: 4. CDR1 MDHEN and CDR2 SYDVKM come from the germline V gene. CDR3 sequence reads: CASSPGTVSNQPQHF. CDR3 nucleotide sequence: TGTGCCAGCAGTCCTGGGACAGTTAGCAATCAGCCCCAGCATTTT.

The gene calls are TRBV7-8 and TRBJ2-7; TRBD1 agrees at 10 bases. The germline CDR1 and CDR2 sequences are SGHVS and FQNEAQ. The CDR3 has 15 residues. V was pared by 2 bases and J by 4 bases, with 5 bases of the junction left unmatched. CDR3 DNA sequence: TGTGCCAGCAGCTTATCCGGGACAGGGGAGTACGAGCAGTACTTC. Its translation: CASSLSGTGEYEQYF.

The J gene is TRBJ2-2, the V gene TRBV7-2; D is ambiguous. Trimming took 5 bases from V and 7 from J, leaving 8 bases between them. Germline V lookup: CDR1 SGHTA, CDR2 FQGNSA. The CDR3 spans 12 residues. CDR3 bases: TGTGCCAGCAGCCGCCATGACGGGGAGCTGTTTTTT. It is translated as CASSRHDGELFF.

V and J are TRBV5-6 and TRBJ2-5, with 10 nucleotides matching TRBD2. The CDR3 length is 15 residues. Germline CDR1 is SGHDT and CDR2 is YYEEEE. J lost 4 bases, V lost 4 bases, and 7 bases had no gene match. In DNA form, the CDR3 reads TGTGCCAGCAGCCGACAATTAGCGGGGGGAGAGACCCAGTACTTC. Residues: CASSRQLAGGETQYF.